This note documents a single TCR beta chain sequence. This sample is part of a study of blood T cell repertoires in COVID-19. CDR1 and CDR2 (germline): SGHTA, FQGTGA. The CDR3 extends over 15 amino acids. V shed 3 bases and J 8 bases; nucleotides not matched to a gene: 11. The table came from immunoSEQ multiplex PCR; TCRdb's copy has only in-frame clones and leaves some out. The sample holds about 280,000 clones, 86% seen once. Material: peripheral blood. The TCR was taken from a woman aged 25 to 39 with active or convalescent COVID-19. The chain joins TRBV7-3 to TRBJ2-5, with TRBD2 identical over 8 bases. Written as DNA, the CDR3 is TGTGCCAGCAGCTTCCAAAGCGGGGGAATCAGTACCCAGTACTTC. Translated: CASSFQSGGISTQYF.